A single sample is the source of the 22 T cell receptor beta chains below, sequenced in a study of radiation and T cells in renal cell carcinoma. TCRdb's table, derived via immunoSEQ multiplex PCR, lists solely in-frame clones and lacks some. The sample records 150,000 or so clones, 88% being singletons. Time point in this sample: baseline pretreatment blood. As to treatment: 15 Gy SBRT to primary tumor, nephrectomy 4 weeks later. The specimen comprised blood, sampled from a patient whose treatment included radiotherapy and nephrectomy. These receptors came from a woman aged 70-85 years with renal cell carcinoma.

V gene TRBV4-3 combines with J gene TRBJ1-1, with 10 bases lining up with TRBD1. This CDR3 region has 17 residues. CDR1 is LGHNA and CDR2 is YSLEER in the germline V gene. V gave up 2 bases and J gave up 12 bases; unmatched junction bases: 18. The DNA for the CDR3 is TGCGCCAGCAGCCAACGGGGAAGTGAATGGGACAGGGGAGTTACTTTCTTT. It encodes CASSQRGSEWDRGVTFF.

The CDR3 loop is CASSQGPGATGYTF. CDR3 in DNA: TGTGCCAGTTCGCAAGGTCCGGGGGCAACGGGCTACACCTTC. V and J are TRBV5-6 and TRBJ1-2; D is perhaps TRBD1 (6 bases). Deletions cut 8 bases from V and 8 bases from J, with 22 bases between. The germline V gene has CDR1 SGHDT and CDR2 YYEEEE. The CDR3 is made up of 14 amino acids.

The chain combines TRBV5-4 with TRBJ2-7; D possibly corresponds to TRBD2 (6 bases). The CDR3 consists of 14 residues. V lost 0 bases and J lost 7, with 14 bases in between. Germline V lookup: CDR1 SGHNT, CDR2 YYREEE (reference sequence). The CDR3 region is CASSLVGGTGEQYF. The CDR3 DNA follows: TGTGCCAGCAGCTTGGTGGGGGGAACGGGGGAGCAGTACTTC.

The chain is built from TRBV19 and TRBJ1-5; D is uncertain. CDR1 is LNHDA, CDR2 SQIVND, per germline (reference sequence). This CDR3 region has 16 residues. V lost 5 bases and J 8 bases, leaving 22 bases between the germline ends. The CDR3 sequence: CASSLPRQVGREPQHF. The CDR3 DNA is TGTGCCAGTAGTTTGCCTCGACAAGTAGGTCGTGAGCCCCAGCATTTT.

The gene calls are TRBV30 and TRBJ1-3; D is unresolved. CDR1 and CDR2 from the germline V gene are GTSNPN and SVGIG (reference sequence). Trimming shortened V by 2 bases and J by 0 bases, and 5 bases separated the two germline ends. The CDR3 runs 13 residues. The CDR3 nucleotides read TGTGCCTGGAGTACCTTCTCTGGAAACACCATATATTTT. Translating gives CAWSTFSGNTIYF.

V and J are TRBV10-3 and TRBJ2-1; D perhaps matches TRBD1 (5 bases). This CDR3 has 14 amino acids. Per germline, CDR1 ENHRY and CDR2 SYGVKD. Trimming removed 6 bases from V and 8 bases from J, with 17 bases in between. CDR3 DNA: TGTGCCATCAGCACGGCCAGGGCCAGGGATGAGCAGTTCTTC. The encoded protein is CAISTARARDEQFF.

The chain is built from TRBV10-3 and TRBJ2-2; 11 nucleotides align to TRBD2. The germline V gene has CDR1 ENHRY and CDR2 SYGVKD. The CDR3 length is 16 residues. The V segment lost 2 bases and the J segment 2 bases; nucleotides outside the gene matches: 1. The chain's CDR3 is CAISEGLAGNTGELFF. CDR3 DNA: TGTGCCATCAGTGAGGGACTAGCGGGTAACACCGGGGAGCTGTTTTTT.

This chain joins TRBV5-1 and TRBJ2-5; tentatively, D is TRBD2 (5 bases). V dropped 2 bases and J dropped 5 bases, with 10 bases sitting between them. CDR1 and CDR2 from the germline V gene are SGHRS and YFSETQ. The CDR3 covers 13 residues. The CDR3 here is CASSFDGEETQYF. In DNA form, the CDR3 reads TGCGCCAGCAGCTTCGACGGGGAGGAGACCCAGTACTTC.

The genes are TRBV7-9 and TRBJ1-1; D possibly corresponds to TRBD1 (5 bases). This CDR3 is built from 17 residues. Looked up from germline, CDR1 is SEHNR and CDR2 is FQNEAQ (reference sequence). Trimming removed 3 bases at V and 6 bases at J, with 23 bases between. The CDR3 DNA follows: TGTGCCAGCAGCTTGAACCCCCGAGGGGCCGTAGGTGCTGAAGCTTTCTTT. Translating gives CASSLNPRGAVGAEAFF.

This chain links TRBV7-8 with TRBJ2-3; TRBD2 aligns across 7 bases. V trimming: 1 base; J trimming: 2 bases; junction bases outside the gene matches: 6. The germline gives CDR1 SGHVS, CDR2 FQNEAQ. The CDR3 has 16 amino acids. The CDR3 sequence is CASSLEAGVYTDTQYF. DNA of the CDR3: TGTGCCAGCAGCTTAGAGGCGGGGGTGTACACAGATACGCAGTATTTT.

The rearrangement links TRBV30 to TRBJ2-5; D is undetermined. Germline lookup yields CDR1 GTSNPN and CDR2 SVGIG (reference sequence). This CDR3 has 15 residues. V was trimmed by 0 bases and J by 4 bases, leaving 15 bases between them. The CDR3 region has the DNA TGTGCCTGGAGTGTCGGGCAGACACGAACAGAGACCCAGTACTTC. Translating gives CAWSVGQTRTETQYF.

V gene TRBV19 combines with J gene TRBJ1-5; D is possibly TRBD1 (5 bases). V shed 3 bases and J shed 3 bases, with 15 bases lying between them. The CDR3 contains 16 residues. The V gene's germline CDR1 is LNHDA and CDR2 SQIVND (reference sequence). CDR3 residues: CASSITRVIPNQPQHF. The CDR3 DNA follows: TGTGCCAGTAGTATTACCAGGGTCATCCCCAATCAGCCCCAGCATTTT.

The CDR3 DNA reads TGTGCCAGCAGCAGTGGAGGAGGTGGGAACACTGAAGCTTTCTTT. Translation gives CASSSGGGGNTEAFF. This chain joins TRBV5-4 and TRBJ1-1; D is uncertain. Trimming cost V 4 bases and J 1 base, with 14 bases left between them. The germline CDR1 and CDR2 sequences are SGHNT and YYREEE (reference sequence). This CDR3 is built from 15 residues.

The J gene is TRBJ1-5, the V gene TRBV7-2; D perhaps matches TRBD1 (5 bases). The CDR3 loop spans 16 amino acids. Germline CDR1 reads SGHTA; CDR2 reads FQGNSA. Between the trimmed V and J ends, which lost 5 bases and 0 bases, there was a span of 14 bases. CDR3 loop: CASSQTGTPSNQPQHF. DNA of the CDR3: TGTGCCAGCAGCCAAACCGGGACGCCTAGCAATCAGCCCCAGCATTTT.

V and J are TRBV5-4 and TRBJ1-2; possible D gene TRBD1, 6 bases. Germline CDR1 SGHNT, CDR2 YYREEE (reference sequence). The CDR3 has 14 residues. Trimming shortened V by 4 bases and J by 3 bases, and 13 bases separated the two germline ends. As DNA, the CDR3 is TGTGCCAGCAGCCCGGGGGGCGCTGACTATGGCTACACCTTC. The encoded protein is CASSPGGADYGYTF.

This clone was observed a handful of times. The V and J genes are TRBV11-3 and TRBJ2-1; 9 bases align to TRBD1. CDR1 and CDR2 from the germline V gene are SGHNT and YENEEA. The V segment lost 5 bases and the J segment 12 bases; nucleotides outside the gene matches: 14. The CDR3 runs to 15 residues. CDR3 bases: TGTGCCAGCAGCGACCGGGACAGGGTTAACGTTGGGCAGTTCTTC. Translation gives CASSDRDRVNVGQFF.

The CDR3 spells CASSEMGGSGYGYTF. In DNA form, the CDR3 reads TGTGCCAGCAGTGAGATGGGGGGCAGCGGCTATGGCTACACCTTC. The chain carries TRBV6-4 and TRBJ1-2; maybe TRBD1 (6 bases). V was pared by 3 bases and J by 4 bases, with 15 bases between. The CDR3 contains 15 residues. Germline V gene sequence: CDR1 MRHNA, CDR2 SNTAGT.

The chain links TRBV9 to TRBJ2-7; D is ambiguous. The CDR3 contains 14 residues. Trimming took off 0 bases at V and 4 bases at J, with 11 bases between the two ends. Germline V gene lookup returns CDR1 SGDLS and CDR2 YYNGEE. The CDR3 DNA sequence: TGTGCCAGCAGCGTAGGGGTAGAGATTTACGAGCAGTACTTC. This sequence encodes CASSVGVEIYEQYF.

This chain connects TRBV6-5 to TRBJ1-1; maybe TRBD1 (5 bases). The CDR3 has 14 amino acids. The germline V gene encodes CDR1 MNHEY and CDR2 SVGAGI. The V end lost 6 bases, the J end lost 7 bases, and 18 bases lay between the germline ends. The CDR3 sequence: CASSPGQGGNEAFF. The CDR3 region has the DNA TGTGCCAGCAGCCCGGGGCAGGGTGGGAATGAAGCTTTCTTT.

This clone was detected a few times. V is TRBV29-1 and J is TRBJ1-5; 9 nucleotides agree with TRBD1. With 6 bases clipped from V and 5 bases from J, the junction kept 2 bases outside the gene matches. Per the germline V gene, CDR1 is SQVTM and CDR2 is ANQGSEA. The CDR3 spans 12 residues. CDR3 region: CSVRQGDQPQHF. The CDR3 DNA sequence: TGCAGCGTGAGACAGGGGGATCAGCCCCAGCATTTT.

The chain couples TRBV5-6 to TRBJ1-3; D is unclear. Trimming removed 1 base at V and 0 bases at J, with 11 bases between. The germline V gene encodes CDR1 SGHDT and CDR2 YYEEEE. The CDR3 has 16 residues. The CDR3 protein is CASSLRRSSSGNTIYF. CDR3 in DNA: TGTGCCAGCAGCTTGCGACGGTCGAGCTCTGGAAACACCATATATTTT.

This clone was counted a single time. The genes are TRBV5-1 and TRBJ2-7, with TRBD2 identical over 12 bases. Germline loops: CDR1 SGHRS, CDR2 YFSETQ. V trimming: 2 bases; J trimming: 5 bases; junction bases outside the gene matches: 5. CDR3 length: 15 residues. The CDR3 reads CASSFSSGGADEQYF. DNA of the CDR3: TGCGCCAGCAGCTTCTCTAGCGGGGGGGCGGACGAGCAGTACTTC.